The 20 T cell receptor beta chains below were found in one sample sequenced in a study of Ad26.COV2.S vaccination and SARS-CoV-2 variants. The treatment denotes: some 20 received Ad26.COV2.S at low or high dose, single or two shots; roughly five received placebo; per-sample allocation not given. After the first vaccine or placebo injection, samples were drawn on day 63. This table comes from immunoSEQ multiplex PCR, and its TCRdb copy is limited to in-frame clones, with some not included. In the table there are under 550,000 clones, around nine tenths of which are singletons. The specimen was peripheral blood, collected in a trial of Ad26.COV2.S vaccine versus placebo. The source is a person between 18 and 59 years old who received the Ad26.COV2.S COVID-19 vaccine or a placebo.

The gene calls are TRBV7-9 and TRBJ2-1, with TRBD2 matching over 11 bases. The CDR3 covers 17 residues. Germline V lookup: CDR1 SEHNR, CDR2 FQNEAQ (reference sequence). Germline trimming cut 5 bases from V and 0 bases from J; bases unmatched to any gene: 6. DNA for the CDR3: TGTGCCAGCAGCAGCCGACTAGCGGGGAGCTCCTACAATGAGCAGTTCTTC. Translating it yields CASSSRLAGSSYNEQFF.

V usage is TRBV29-1 and J usage is TRBJ1-1; D gene uncertain. The CDR3 is made up of 11 amino acids. Between the trimmed V and J ends, which lost 7 bases and 1 base, there was a span of 7 bases. CDR1 is SQVTM, CDR2 ANQGSEA, per germline. Here the CDR3 reads CSASRNTEAFF. CDR3 bases: TGCAGCGCCTCCCGGAACACTGAAGCTTTCTTT.

In this sample, this clone turned up a few times. The chain joins TRBV7-3 to TRBJ1-1; the D is unclear. This CDR3 spans 13 amino acids. V lost 6 bases and J lost 4, with 12 bases in between. Germline assignment: CDR1 SGHTA and CDR2 FQGTGA. CDR3 sequence reads: CASSPIVATEAFF. The CDR3 DNA is TGTGCCAGCAGTCCCATAGTGGCCACTGAAGCTTTCTTT.

The chain recombines TRBV5-3 with TRBJ2-3; 8 bases line up with TRBD1. TRBV5-3 is designated an ORF whose function remains uncertain. This CDR3 contains 16 residues. The trim removed 5 bases at V and 5 bases at J, leaving 13 bases unmatched. The CDR3 DNA follows: TGTGCCAGAAGACAGCCTCGGCAGGGACAGGTAGATACGCAGTATTTT. Amino acid sequence: CARRQPRQGQVDTQYF.

This chain connects TRBV5-6 to TRBJ2-5; D remains ambiguous. Germline V gene sequence: CDR1 SGHDT, CDR2 YYEEEE. V was trimmed by 0 bases and J by 5 bases, leaving 2 bases between them. CDR3 size: 11 residues. The CDR3 spells CASSLAETQYF. CDR3 DNA: TGTGCCAGCAGCTTGGCTGAGACCCAGTACTTC.

This chain connects TRBV9 to TRBJ2-5; 8 bases are a match to TRBD2. The V gene's germline CDR1 is SGDLS and CDR2 YYNGEE. The CDR3 length is 17 residues. The V gene end was trimmed by 0 bases and the J gene end by 1 base; junction bases not matched to a gene: 8. CDR3 in amino acids: CASSVGSGGGSQETQYF. The DNA for the CDR3 is TGTGCCAGCAGCGTAGGTTCGGGCGGGGGGTCCCAAGAGACCCAGTACTTC.

V is TRBV9 and J is TRBJ2-7, with a weak D call TRBD1 (6 bases). There are 13 residues in the CDR3. Germline V gene lookup returns CDR1 SGDLS and CDR2 YYNGEE. Trimming removed 0 bases at V and 7 bases at J, with 11 bases between. CDR3 sequence reads: CASSVGGGREQYF. Written as DNA, the CDR3 is TGTGCCAGCAGCGTAGGTGGGGGCCGTGAGCAGTACTTC.

The chain uses TRBV2 and TRBJ2-7, with D perhaps matching TRBD1 (6 bases). Germline V gives CDR1 SNHLY, CDR2 FYNNEI. The CDR3 is 12 amino acids. Trimming stripped 7 bases from V and 4 bases from J, with 11 bases between. CDR3 DNA: TGTGCCAGCACCGAACAGGGTTACGAGCAGTACTTC. Amino acids: CASTEQGYEQYF.

V usage is TRBV7-2 and J usage is TRBJ1-3, with D unclear. The CDR3 loop spans 13 amino acids. The germline gives CDR1 SGHTA, CDR2 FQGNSA. V gave up 6 bases and J gave up 2 bases, with 8 bases separating them. This CDR3 reads CASSPGPGNTIYF. CDR3 bases: TGTGCCAGCAGTCCCGGGCCTGGAAACACCATATATTTT.

This clone was observed once. V and J are TRBV4-3 and TRBJ2-2; TRBD2 is a possible D gene (5 bases). The length of the CDR3 is 17 residues. Between the trimmed V and J ends, which lost 3 bases and 8 bases, there was a span of 22 bases. Germline CDR1 LGHNA, CDR2 YSLEER. CDR3 protein: CASSHHPQRLDGGELFF. DNA for the CDR3: TGCGCCAGCAGCCATCACCCCCAGCGGCTAGACGGAGGGGAGCTGTTTTTT.

The rearrangement links TRBV5-1 to TRBJ1-2, with 7 bases fitting TRBD1. The germline V gene encodes CDR1 SGHRS and CDR2 YFSETQ. The CDR3 sequence is 17 residues long. The V gene end was trimmed by 3 bases and the J gene end by 4 bases; junction bases not matched to a gene: 15. CDR3 DNA: TGCGCCAGCAGCTCCCGACCCCGGGACAGCCAGTCCTATGGCTACACCTTC. It encodes CASSSRPRDSQSYGYTF.

This chain links TRBV9 with TRBJ1-2; D gene unclear. V shed 4 bases and J shed 2 bases, with 12 bases lying between them. This CDR3 has 14 amino acids. Germline lookup yields CDR1 SGDLS and CDR2 YYNGEE. The CDR3: CASSPPRKNYGYTF. CDR3 nucleotides: TGTGCCAGCAGCCCTCCTCGGAAGAACTATGGCTACACCTTC.

There are a few counts of this clone. V and J are TRBV9 and TRBJ1-5; 7 bases fit TRBD1. J lost 6 bases, V lost 4 bases, and 10 bases had no gene match. This CDR3 is 15 amino acids long. Germline V gives CDR1 SGDLS, CDR2 YYNGEE. The CDR3 region has the DNA TGTGCCAGCAGCTCAGGACAGGAACCGGGTCAGCCCCAGCATTTT. It specifies CASSSGQEPGQPQHF. The full variable domain, with the rest looked up from reference TRBV9 and TRBJ1-5, is DSGVTQTPKHLITATGQRVTLRCSPRSGDLSVYWYQQSLDQGLQFLIQYYNGEERAKGNILERFSAQQFPDLHSELNLSSLELGDSALYFCASSSGQEPGQPQHFGDGTRLSIL.

The DNA for the CDR3 is TGCGCCAGCAGCCAAGGCAGGGGCGGTATCGTTGAGCAGTTCTTC. The encoded protein is CASSQGRGGIVEQFF. V gene TRBV4-1 combines with J gene TRBJ2-1, with D possibly TRBD1 on 6 matching bases. The CDR3 runs 15 residues. Trimming pared 1 base from V and 9 bases from J, leaving 16 bases between. Germline V CDR1 and CDR2: MGHRA, YSYEKL.

The chain couples TRBV7-8 to TRBJ2-3; D perhaps matches TRBD1 (6 bases). Trimming stripped 8 bases from V and 2 bases from J, with 14 bases between. Germline V gives CDR1 SGHVS, CDR2 FQNEAQ. The CDR3 runs 14 residues. Here the CDR3 DNA reads TGTGCCAGCGGTCTGGGGGCTGTCACAGATACGCAGTATTTT. Translated: CASGLGAVTDTQYF.

V usage is TRBV3-1 (or the pseudogene TRBV3-2) and J usage is TRBJ2-7; D is possibly TRBD1 (5 bases). The germline gives CDR1 LGHDT, CDR2 YNNKEL (reference sequence). This CDR3 is 15 amino acids long. Trimming left V 2 bases short and J 3 bases short, with 14 bases between. CDR3 in DNA: TGTGCCAGCAGCCAATGGACACAACTGCTCTACGAGCAGTACTTC. This codes for CASSQWTQLLYEQYF.

The chain combines TRBV19 with TRBJ1-1; tentatively, D is TRBD1 (6 bases). V dropped 4 bases and J dropped 3 bases, with 15 bases sitting between them. From germline, CDR1 is LNHDA and CDR2 SQIVND (reference sequence). The CDR3 sequence is 15 residues long. CDR3 protein: CASSTQQGVDTEAFF. CDR3 DNA: TGTGCCAGTAGTACCCAACAGGGTGTCGACACTGAAGCTTTCTTT. Full variable domain (outside the CDR3, taken from reference TRBV19 and TRBJ1-1): DGGITQSPKYLFRKEGQNVTLSCEQNLNHDAMYWYRQDPGQGLRLIYYSQIVNDFQKGDIAEGYSVSREKKESFPLTVTSAQKNPTAFYLCASSTQQGVDTEAFFGQGTRLTVV.

This clone turned up a few times. The chain has TRBV5-1 and TRBJ2-1; 7 bases agree with TRBD2. This CDR3 is built from 15 residues. Germline trimming cut 3 bases from V and 2 bases from J; bases unmatched to any gene: 5. Germline lookup yields CDR1 SGHRS and CDR2 YFSETQ. CDR3 sequence reads: CASSSAGEAYNEQFF. The DNA of the CDR3 is TGCGCCAGCAGCTCGGCGGGGGAGGCCTACAATGAGCAGTTCTTC. Full variable domain (missing parts from reference TRBV5-1 and TRBJ2-1): KAGVTQTPRYLIKTRGQQVTLSCSPISGHRSVSWYQQTPGQGLQFLFEYFSETQRNKGNFPGRFSGRQFSNSRSEMNVSTLELGDSALYLCASSSAGEAYNEQFFGPGTRLTVL.

V gene TRBV15 combines with J gene TRBJ1-5, with 11 nucleotides matching TRBD1. V was clipped by 2 bases and J by 6 bases; unmatched bases: 6. CDR1 LNHNV and CDR2 YYDKDF come from the germline V gene (reference sequence). The CDR3 runs to 16 residues. The CDR3 loop reads CATSRKIGTGGQPQHF. As DNA, the CDR3 is TGTGCCACCAGCAGAAAAATCGGGACAGGGGGTCAGCCCCAGCATTTT. Based on the CDR3 plus reference TRBV15 and TRBJ1-5, the full variable domain is DAMVIQNPRYQVTQFGKPVTLSCSQTLNHNVMYWYQQKSSQAPKLLFHYYDKDFNNEADTPDNFQSRRPNTSFCFLDIRSPGLGDTAMYLCATSRKIGTGGQPQHFGDGTRLSIL.

V gene TRBV7-9 combines with J gene TRBJ2-1, with D possibly called TRBD1 or TRBD2 (6 bases each). Per germline, CDR1 SEHNR and CDR2 FQNEAQ (reference sequence). The V gene lost 3 bases and the J gene lost 8 bases, with 14 bases spanning the gap. The CDR3 consists of 14 residues. The CDR3 protein is CASSFEGGRDEQFF. For the CDR3, the DNA is TGTGCCAGCAGCTTTGAGGGGGGCCGGGATGAGCAGTTCTTC.